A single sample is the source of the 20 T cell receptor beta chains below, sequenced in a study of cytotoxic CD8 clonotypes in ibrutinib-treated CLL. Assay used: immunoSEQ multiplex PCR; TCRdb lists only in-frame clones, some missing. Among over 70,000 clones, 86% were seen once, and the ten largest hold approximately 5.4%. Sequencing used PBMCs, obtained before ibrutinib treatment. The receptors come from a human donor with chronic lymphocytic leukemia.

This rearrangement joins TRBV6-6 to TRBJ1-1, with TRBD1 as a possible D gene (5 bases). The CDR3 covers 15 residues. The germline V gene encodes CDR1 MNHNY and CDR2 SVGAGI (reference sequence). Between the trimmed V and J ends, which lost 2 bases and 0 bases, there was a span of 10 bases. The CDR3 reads CASSYGDRMNTEAFF. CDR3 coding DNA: TGTGCCAGCAGTTACGGTGACAGAATGAACACTGAAGCTTTCTTT.

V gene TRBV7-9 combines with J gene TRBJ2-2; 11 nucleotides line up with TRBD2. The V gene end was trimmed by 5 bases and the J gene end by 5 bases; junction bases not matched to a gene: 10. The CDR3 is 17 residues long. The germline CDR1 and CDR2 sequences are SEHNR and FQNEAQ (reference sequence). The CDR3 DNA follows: TGTGCCAGCAGCCCCGTTAGCGGGAGGGCCGGGACCGGGGAGCTGTTTTTT. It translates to CASSPVSGRAGTGELFF. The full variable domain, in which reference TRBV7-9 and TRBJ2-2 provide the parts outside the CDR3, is DTGVSQNPRHKITKRGQNVTFRCDPISEHNRLYWYRQTLGQGPEFLTYFQNEAQLEKSRLLSDRFSAERPKGSFSTLEIQRTEQGDSAMYLCASSPVSGRAGTGELFFGEGSRLTVL.

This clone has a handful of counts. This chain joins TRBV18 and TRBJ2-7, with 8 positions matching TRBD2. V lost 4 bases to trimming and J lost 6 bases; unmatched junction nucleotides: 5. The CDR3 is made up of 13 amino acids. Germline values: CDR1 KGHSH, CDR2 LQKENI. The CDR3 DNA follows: TGTGCCAGCTCACGCCAGCGGGAGACCGAGCAGTACTTC. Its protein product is CASSRQRETEQYF.

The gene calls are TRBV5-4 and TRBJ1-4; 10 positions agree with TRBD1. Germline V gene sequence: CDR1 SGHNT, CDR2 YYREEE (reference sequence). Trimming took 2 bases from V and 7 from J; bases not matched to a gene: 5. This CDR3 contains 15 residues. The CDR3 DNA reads TGTGCCAGCAGCTTCTCCCGGGACAGGGGTGAAAAACTGTTTTTT. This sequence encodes CASSFSRDRGEKLFF.

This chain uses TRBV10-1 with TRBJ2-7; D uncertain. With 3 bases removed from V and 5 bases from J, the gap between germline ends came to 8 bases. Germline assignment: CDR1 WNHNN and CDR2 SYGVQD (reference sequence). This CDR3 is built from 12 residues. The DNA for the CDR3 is TGCGCCAGCAGTGACTTTGGAAACGAGCAGTACTTC. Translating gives CASSDFGNEQYF.

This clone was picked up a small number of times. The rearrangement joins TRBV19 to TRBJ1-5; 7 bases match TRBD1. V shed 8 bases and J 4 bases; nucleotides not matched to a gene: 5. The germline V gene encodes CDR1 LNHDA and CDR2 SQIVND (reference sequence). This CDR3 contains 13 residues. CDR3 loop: CASGQEVNQPQHF. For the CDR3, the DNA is TGTGCCAGTGGACAGGAGGTAAATCAGCCCCAGCATTTT.

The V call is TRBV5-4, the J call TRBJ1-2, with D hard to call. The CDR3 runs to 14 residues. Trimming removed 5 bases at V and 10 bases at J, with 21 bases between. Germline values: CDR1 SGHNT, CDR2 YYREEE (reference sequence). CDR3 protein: CASSLPGPHGTYTF. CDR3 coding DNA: TGTGCCAGCAGTCTTCCTGGCCCACACGGAACCTACACCTTC.

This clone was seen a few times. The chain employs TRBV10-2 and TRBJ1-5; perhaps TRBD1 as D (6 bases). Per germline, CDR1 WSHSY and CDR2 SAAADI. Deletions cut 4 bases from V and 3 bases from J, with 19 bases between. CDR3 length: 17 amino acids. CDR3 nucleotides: TGCGCCAGCAGTGGGAGGGGGGCAGGGCGACACAATCAGCCCCAGCATTTT. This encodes CASSGRGAGRHNQPQHF.

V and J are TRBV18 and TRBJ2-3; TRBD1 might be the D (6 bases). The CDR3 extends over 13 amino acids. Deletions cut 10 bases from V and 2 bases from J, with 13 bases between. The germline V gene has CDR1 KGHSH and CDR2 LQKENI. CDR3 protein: CATQGIPTDTQYF. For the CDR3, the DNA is TGTGCCACGCAGGGGATACCCACAGATACGCAGTATTTT.

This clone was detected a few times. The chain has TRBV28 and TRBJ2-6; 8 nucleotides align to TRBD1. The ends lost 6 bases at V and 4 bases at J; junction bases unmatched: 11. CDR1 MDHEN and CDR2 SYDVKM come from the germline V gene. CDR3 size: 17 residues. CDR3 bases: TGTGCCAGCAGGCCGGGGCAGGGGGCACGCGGGGCCAACGTCCTGACTTTC. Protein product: CASRPGQGARGANVLTF.

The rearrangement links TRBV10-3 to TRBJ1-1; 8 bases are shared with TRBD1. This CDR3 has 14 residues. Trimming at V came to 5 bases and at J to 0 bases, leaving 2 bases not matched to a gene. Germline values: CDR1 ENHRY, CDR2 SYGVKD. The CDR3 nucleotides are TGTGCCATCAGTCAGGGGGCGCTGAACACTGAAGCTTTCTTT. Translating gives CAISQGALNTEAFF.

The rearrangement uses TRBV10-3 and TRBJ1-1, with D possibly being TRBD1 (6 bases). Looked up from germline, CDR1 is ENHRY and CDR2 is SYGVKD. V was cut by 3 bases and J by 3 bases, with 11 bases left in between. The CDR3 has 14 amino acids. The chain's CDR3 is CAISELEGDTEAFF. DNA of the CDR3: TGTGCCATCAGTGAACTCGAGGGGGACACTGAAGCTTTCTTT.

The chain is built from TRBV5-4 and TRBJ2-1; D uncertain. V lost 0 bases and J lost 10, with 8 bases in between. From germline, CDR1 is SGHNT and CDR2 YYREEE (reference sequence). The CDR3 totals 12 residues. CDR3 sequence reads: CASSLDPSEQFF. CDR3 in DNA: TGTGCCAGCAGCTTGGATCCCTCGGAGCAGTTCTTC.

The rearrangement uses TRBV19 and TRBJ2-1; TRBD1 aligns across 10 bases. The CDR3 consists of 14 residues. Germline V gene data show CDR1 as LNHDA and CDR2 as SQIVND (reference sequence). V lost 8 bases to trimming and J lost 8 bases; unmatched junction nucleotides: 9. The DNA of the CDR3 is TGTGCCAGTCGCTTCGGACAGGGGGTCGATGAGCAGTTCTTC. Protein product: CASRFGQGVDEQFF.

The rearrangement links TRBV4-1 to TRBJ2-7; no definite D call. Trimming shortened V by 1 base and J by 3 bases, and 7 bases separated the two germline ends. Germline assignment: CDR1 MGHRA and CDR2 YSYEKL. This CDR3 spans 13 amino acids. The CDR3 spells CASSQGEHYEQYF. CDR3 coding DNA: TGCGCCAGCAGCCAAGGGGAACACTACGAGCAGTACTTC.

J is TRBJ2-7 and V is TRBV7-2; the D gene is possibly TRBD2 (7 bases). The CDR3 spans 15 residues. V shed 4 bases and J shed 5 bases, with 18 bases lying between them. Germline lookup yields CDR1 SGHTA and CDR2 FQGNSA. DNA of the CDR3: TGTGCCAGCAGCTATGGAGGACTAGGGGACAACGAGCAGTACTTC. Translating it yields CASSYGGLGDNEQYF.

CDR3 DNA sequence: TGCGCCAGCAGCTTGGGACTGGGCAGGGCTGATGAAAAACTGTTTTTT. The encoded protein is CASSLGLGRADEKLFF. This rearrangement joins TRBV5-1 to TRBJ1-4; D possibly corresponds to TRBD1 (5 bases). Germline V gene lookup returns CDR1 SGHRS and CDR2 YFSETQ. The CDR3 runs to 16 residues. V was pared by 0 bases and J by 6 bases, with 15 bases between.

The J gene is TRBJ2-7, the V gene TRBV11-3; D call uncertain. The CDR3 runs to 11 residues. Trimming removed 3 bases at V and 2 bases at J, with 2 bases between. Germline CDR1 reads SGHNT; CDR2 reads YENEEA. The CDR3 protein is CASSLTYEQYF. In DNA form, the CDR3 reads TGTGCCAGCAGCTTGACCTACGAGCAGTACTTC.

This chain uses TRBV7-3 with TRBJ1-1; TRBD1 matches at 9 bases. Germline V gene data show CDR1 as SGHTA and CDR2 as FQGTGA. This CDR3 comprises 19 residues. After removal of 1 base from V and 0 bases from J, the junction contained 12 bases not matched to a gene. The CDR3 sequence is CASSLNPLVQGAMNTEAFF. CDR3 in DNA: TGTGCCAGCAGCTTAAATCCCCTCGTACAGGGGGCGATGAACACTGAAGCTTTCTTT.

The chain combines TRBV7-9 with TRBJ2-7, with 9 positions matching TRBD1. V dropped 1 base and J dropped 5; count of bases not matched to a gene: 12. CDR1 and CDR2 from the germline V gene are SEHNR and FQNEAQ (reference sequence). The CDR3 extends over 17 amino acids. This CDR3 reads CASSLVVGSGQGNEQYF. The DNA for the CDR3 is TGTGCCAGCAGCTTAGTAGTAGGGTCGGGACAGGGTAACGAGCAGTACTTC.